This TCR beta chain was identified in a study of blood T cell repertoires in COVID-19. Overall study: Samples of COVID-19 (acute and convalescent) were obtained from the United States, Italy and Spain.

Under the authors' procedure: From reference gene primer amplification, estimates of nucleated cell counts were derived. The table came from immunoSEQ multiplex PCR; TCRdb's copy has only in-frame clones and leaves some out. D and trimming come from the DNA, and the V and J calls and clone size come from that table. This sample has 200,000 or so clones, with about nine tenths found just once. V was clipped by 6 bases and J by 3 bases; unmatched bases: 11. This CDR3 comprises 16 residues. Looked up from germline, CDR1 is SGHVS and CDR2 is FQNEAQ. This clonotype was sampled from a woman aged 70-85 years with acute or convalescent COVID-19. The chain couples TRBV7-8 to TRBJ1-1, with 9 nucleotides matching TRBD1. Sample: peripheral blood. CDR3 protein: CASREQGAYGYTEAFF. CDR3 DNA: TGTGCCAGCAGGGAACAGGGGGCGTATGGGTACACTGAAGCTTTCTTT.